This T cell receptor beta chain comes out of a study of blood T cell repertoires in COVID-19. Study in general: Sites across the United States, Italy and Spain contributed samples from acute and convalescent COVID-19. T cells, B-cell-depleted T cells, or PBMCs supplied cDNA or gDNA.

Original processing methods: Reference gene primer amplification gave nucleated cell count estimates. The method was immunoSEQ multiplex PCR; TCRdb's version includes in-frame clones alone and lacks a portion of them. For V, J and clone size, that table is used; D and trimming come from the DNA. The table shows some 180,000 clones, with roughly 84% occurring only once. V was shortened by 8 bases and J by 3 bases, with 10 bases between the two germline ends. The germline V gene has CDR1 MDHEN and CDR2 SYDVKM. The length of the CDR3 is 12 residues. The specimen sequenced was peripheral blood. The genes are TRBV28 and TRBJ1-1; possible D gene TRBD1, 6 bases. This TCR was recovered from a human donor in a cohort sampled during active COVID-19. This CDR3 reads CASRTGHTEAFF. In DNA form, the CDR3 reads TGTGCCAGCCGAACAGGGCACACTGAAGCTTTCTTT.